A single sample is the source of the 11 T cell receptor beta chains below, sequenced in a study of blood T cell repertoires in COVID-19. Sequencing used immunoSEQ multiplex PCR; TCRdb keeps in-frame clones, though not all of them. The sample carries about 180,000 clones, around 74% recorded once. What was sequenced was peripheral blood. The receptors originated from a woman between 55 and 75 years old with COVID-19, enrolled during active disease.

This clone was detected a few times. The rearrangement joins TRBV15 to TRBJ2-2; 7 bases are a match to TRBD2. This CDR3 has 12 amino acids. Germline CDR1 and CDR2: LNHNV and YYDKDF (reference sequence). J lost 7 bases, V lost 6 bases, and 2 bases had no gene match. DNA of the CDR3: TGTGCCACCAGACTAGCGAACGGGGAGCTGTTTTTT. It translates to CATRLANGELFF.

The genes are TRBV7-3 and TRBJ2-1; D is unresolved. V lost 5 bases to trimming and J lost 3 bases, with 8 bases between them. Germline CDR1 reads SGHTA; CDR2 reads FQGTGA. This CDR3 region has 13 residues. DNA of the CDR3: TGTGCCAGCAGCCCCCGCGGCTACAATGAGCAGTTCTTC. Translating it yields CASSPRGYNEQFF.

The chain employs TRBV28 and TRBJ2-5, with D hard to call. The CDR3 loop spans 16 amino acids. The germline CDR1 and CDR2 sequences are MDHEN and SYDVKM. Trimming removed 2 bases from V and 3 bases from J, with 16 bases in between. CDR3 in amino acids: CASSLTGQVQEETQYF. Written as DNA, the CDR3 is TGTGCCAGCAGTTTAACTGGGCAAGTACAAGAAGAGACCCAGTACTTC.

The chain is built from TRBV9 and TRBJ2-2; the D is unclear. V dropped 3 bases and J dropped 5 bases, with 5 bases sitting between them. Germline assignment: CDR1 SGDLS and CDR2 YYNGEE. This CDR3 spans 12 amino acids. Here the CDR3 reads CASSGRTGELFF. Here the CDR3 DNA reads TGTGCCAGCAGCGGCAGAACCGGGGAGCTGTTTTTT.

V usage is TRBV25-1 and J usage is TRBJ1-2; possible D gene TRBD1, 5 bases. The V end was cut by 2 bases, the J end by 5 bases, with 6 bases between. The CDR3 covers 12 residues. CDR1 and CDR2 from the germline V gene are MGHDK and SYGVNS. The CDR3 DNA sequence: TGTGCCAGCAGTGAAAGGGGATATGGCTACACCTTC. Protein product: CASSERGYGYTF.

The J gene is TRBJ2-1, the V gene TRBV5-1; 10 bases fit TRBD2. The trim removed 6 bases at V and 2 bases at J, leaving 5 bases unmatched. The germline CDR1 and CDR2 sequences are SGHRS and YFSETQ. There are 15 residues in the CDR3. Here the CDR3 reads CASNKREGAYNEQFF. DNA of the CDR3: TGCGCCAGCAACAAGCGGGAGGGAGCCTACAATGAGCAGTTCTTC. The variable domain in full, with the rest retrieved from reference TRBV5-1 and TRBJ2-1, is KAGVTQTPRYLIKTRGQQVTLSCSPISGHRSVSWYQQTPGQGLQFLFEYFSETQRNKGNFPGRFSGRQFSNSRSEMNVSTLELGDSALYLCASNKREGAYNEQFFGPGTRLTVL.

The rearrangement links TRBV4-3 to TRBJ2-3; D may be TRBD1 (6 bases). The CDR3 sequence is 16 residues long. The V end lost 0 bases, the J end lost 2 bases, and 12 bases lay between the germline ends. CDR1 LGHNA and CDR2 YSLEER come from the germline V gene. DNA for the CDR3: TGCGCCAGCAGCCAAGATGGGCAGGGGCCCACAGATACGCAGTATTTT. Translation: CASSQDGQGPTDTQYF.

The CDR3 region has the DNA TGTGCCAGTAGTACGACAGGACAGGGGAGGATGTTCTTC. Translating it yields CASSTTGQGRMFF. The chain carries TRBV19 and TRBJ2-1; TRBD1 aligns across 9 bases. The CDR3 sequence is 13 residues long. Germline trimming cut 4 bases from V and 15 bases from J; bases unmatched to any gene: 10. CDR1 and CDR2 from the germline V gene are LNHDA and SQIVND (reference sequence). Full variable domain (rest looked up from reference TRBV19 and TRBJ2-1): DGGITQSPKYLFRKEGQNVTLSCEQNLNHDAMYWYRQDPGQGLRLIYYSQIVNDFQKGDIAEGYSVSREKKESFPLTVTSAQKNPTAFYLCASSTTGQGRMFFGPGTRLTVL.

This clone was observed a few times. The chain combines TRBV12-3 or TRBV12-4 with TRBJ1-2; no firm D call. The V and J ends lost 7 bases and 4 bases respectively, with 13 bases between them. This CDR3 comprises 13 residues. CDR3 sequence: CASTLGVGYGYTF. DNA of the CDR3: TGTGCCAGCACCCTCGGGGTTGGCTATGGCTACACCTTC.

The chain uses TRBV19 and TRBJ1-1; no firm D call. Deletions cut 1 base from V and 11 bases from J, with 11 bases between. Germline V gene lookup returns CDR1 LNHDA and CDR2 SQIVND (reference sequence). CDR3 size: 12 residues. The CDR3 loop reads CASSIGRREAFF. CDR3 coding DNA: TGTGCCAGTAGTATAGGCAGGAGGGAGGCTTTCTTT.

The chain carries TRBV6-5 and TRBJ2-7; D might be TRBD1 (6 bases). The germline V gene encodes CDR1 MNHEY and CDR2 SVGAGI. CDR3 length equals 14 residues. Trimming stripped 4 bases from V and 5 bases from J, with 15 bases between. CDR3 sequence (DNA): TGTGCCAGCAGTTTAACAGGGATAGTTCACGAGCAGTACTTC. This codes for CASSLTGIVHEQYF.